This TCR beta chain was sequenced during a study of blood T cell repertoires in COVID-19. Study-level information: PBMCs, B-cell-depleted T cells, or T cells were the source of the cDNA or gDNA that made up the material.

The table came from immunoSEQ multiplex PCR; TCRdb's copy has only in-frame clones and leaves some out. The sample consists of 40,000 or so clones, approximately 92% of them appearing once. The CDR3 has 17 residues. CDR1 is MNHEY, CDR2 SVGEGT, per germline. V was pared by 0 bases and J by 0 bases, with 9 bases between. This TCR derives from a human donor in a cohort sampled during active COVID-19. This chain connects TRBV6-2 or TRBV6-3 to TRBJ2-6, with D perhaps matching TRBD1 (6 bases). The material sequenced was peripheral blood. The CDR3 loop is CASSYSMDSSGANVLTF. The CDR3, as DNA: TGTGCCAGCAGTTACTCGATGGACAGCTCTGGGGCCAACGTCCTGACTTTC.